These 13 T cell receptor beta chains came from one sample sequenced in a study of blood T cell repertoires in COVID-19. Libraries were prepared by immunoSEQ multiplex PCR; TCRdb keeps only in-frame clonotypes and omits some of them. The sample includes some 160,000 clones, around 87% of them seen just once. The sample was peripheral blood. These receptor sequences come from a woman of 80 years or more with COVID-19, enrolled during active disease.

The CDR3 coding sequence is TGCGCCAGCAGCTTGGGGTTCATAGACACTGAAGCTTTCTTT. Translation: CASSLGFIDTEAFF. The genes are TRBV5-1 and TRBJ1-1; no clear D. Germline CDR1 is SGHRS and CDR2 is YFSETQ. Trimming pared 0 bases from V and 3 bases from J, leaving 9 bases between. The CDR3 runs 14 residues.

A few counts support this clone. The chain joins TRBV19 to TRBJ2-1; 11 positions agree with TRBD1. Germline V lookup: CDR1 LNHDA, CDR2 SQIVND (reference sequence). Trimming removed 7 bases from V and 7 bases from J; junction bases left unmatched: 18. The CDR3 loop spans 18 amino acids. The chain's CDR3 is CASTPEALGTGGKNEQFF. The CDR3 DNA reads as TGTGCCAGTACACCAGAGGCCCTCGGGACAGGGGGGAAAAATGAGCAGTTCTTC.

The genes are TRBV19 and TRBJ1-2; 7 bases are shared with TRBD1. The CDR3 length is 15 residues. Losses at the gene ends were 4 bases for V and 5 bases for J; bases not matched to a gene: 10. Per germline, CDR1 LNHDA and CDR2 SQIVND (reference sequence). Here the CDR3 DNA reads TGTGCCAGTAGTAGGGGACAGAAGACTTCTTATGGCTACACCTTC. Its translation is CASSRGQKTSYGYTF. Complete variable domain (other parts from reference TRBV19 and TRBJ1-2): DGGITQSPKYLFRKEGQNVTLSCEQNLNHDAMYWYRQDPGQGLRLIYYSQIVNDFQKGDIAEGYSVSREKKESFPLTVTSAQKNPTAFYLCASSRGQKTSYGYTFGSGTRLTVV.

The rearrangement uses TRBV7-9 and TRBJ1-6, with a weak D call TRBD1 (6 bases). Trimming pared 2 bases from V and 7 bases from J, leaving 6 bases between. The CDR3 has 13 amino acids. Germline V gives CDR1 SEHNR, CDR2 FQNEAQ (reference sequence). The CDR3 region is CASSLTGNSPLHF. The CDR3 nucleotides are TGTGCCAGCAGCTTAACAGGGAATTCACCCCTCCACTTT.

The rearrangement uses TRBV7-9 and TRBJ2-1; D possibly corresponds to TRBD2 (6 bases). The V end lost 5 bases, the J end lost 6 bases, and 17 bases lay between the germline ends. The length of the CDR3 is 15 residues. The V gene's germline CDR1 is SEHNR and CDR2 FQNEAQ (reference sequence). The CDR3 sequence: CASSPTGTSPNEQFF. The CDR3 bases are TGTGCCAGCAGCCCTACTGGTACTAGCCCCAATGAGCAGTTCTTC.

This clone occurred once. The chain carries TRBV9 and TRBJ1-1, with D tentatively TRBD1 (5 bases). The CDR3 covers 13 residues. V was cut by 1 base and J by 4 bases, with 8 bases left in between. The germline V gene has CDR1 SGDLS and CDR2 YYNGEE. The CDR3 sequence: CASSVMGGTEAFF. The CDR3, as DNA: TGTGCCAGCAGCGTAATGGGGGGCACTGAAGCTTTCTTT.

The chain recombines TRBV9 with TRBJ2-7; the match to TRBD1 covers 7 bases. Trimming at V came to 4 bases and at J to 0 bases, leaving 4 bases not matched to a gene. Germline CDR1 and CDR2: SGDLS and YYNGEE. The CDR3 extends over 14 amino acids. For the CDR3, the DNA is TGTGCCAGCAGCCCCAGACAGGGCTCCTACGAGCAGTACTTC. It translates to CASSPRQGSYEQYF.

This clone has a handful of counts. The chain employs TRBV3-1 (or the pseudogene TRBV3-2) and TRBJ2-7; TRBD2 agrees at 9 bases. J lost 2 bases, V lost 4 bases, and 6 bases had no gene match. The CDR3 length is 15 residues. Germline CDR1 reads LGHDT; CDR2 reads YNNKEL (reference sequence). CDR3 sequence reads: CASSLSRLAAYEQYF. CDR3 DNA: TGTGCCAGCAGCCTATCGCGACTAGCGGCCTACGAGCAGTACTTC.

The chain is built from TRBV4-2 and TRBJ2-7; no reliable D call. With 0 bases removed from V and 6 bases from J, the gap between germline ends came to 15 bases. CDR1 LGHNA and CDR2 YNFKEQ come from the germline V gene. This CDR3 has 15 amino acids. CDR3 loop: CASSQDRADLGEQYF. In nucleotides, the CDR3 is TGTGCCAGCAGCCAAGATCGCGCGGATCTGGGCGAGCAGTACTTC.

The rearrangement links TRBV3-1 (or the pseudogene TRBV3-2) to TRBJ2-4; 9 bases are shared with TRBD2. Germline V gene sequence: CDR1 LGHDT, CDR2 YNNKEL (reference sequence). V was pared by 0 bases and J by 3 bases, with 12 bases of the junction left unmatched. The CDR3 is 19 amino acids. DNA of the CDR3: TGTGCCAGCAGCCAAGATTCAGCGGGAGGTAACGGGGACAAAAACATTCAGTACTTC. Its translation is CASSQDSAGGNGDKNIQYF.

CDR3 sequence (DNA): TGCGCCAGCAGCGAAGGGACTAGCGGGAACTACGAGCAGTACTTC. Translating it yields CASSEGTSGNYEQYF. The rearrangement uses TRBV5-1 and TRBJ2-7; 13 bases match TRBD2. With V trimmed by 4 bases and J by 3 bases, 4 bases remained unmatched. The CDR3 loop spans 15 amino acids. Germline-derived CDR1 and CDR2 are SGHRS and YFSETQ.

In its sample, this clone was seen once. This chain joins TRBV3-1 (or the pseudogene TRBV3-2) and TRBJ2-1, with TRBD2 matching over 9 bases. Trimming cost V 0 bases and J 4 bases; bases outside gene matches: 7. Germline V gene sequence: CDR1 LGHDT, CDR2 YNNKEL (reference sequence). There are 17 residues in the CDR3. CDR3 amino acids: CASSQDQASGIYNEQFF. CDR3 nucleotides: TGTGCCAGCAGCCAAGATCAGGCTAGCGGGATATACAATGAGCAGTTCTTC.

The chain uses TRBV25-1 and TRBJ2-1; 11 bases agree with TRBD2. Unmatched junction bases numbered 5, after V lost 3 bases and J lost 4 bases. Germline loops: CDR1 MGHDK, CDR2 SYGVNS. The CDR3 is made up of 16 amino acids. The chain's CDR3 is CASSDLAGGHYNEQFF. CDR3 nucleotides: TGTGCCAGCAGTGATTTAGCGGGAGGGCATTACAATGAGCAGTTCTTC.